This T cell receptor beta chain derives from a study of shared clonotypes between healthy human individuals. The wider study: CD8 memory received one plate per donor, CD8 naive two, CD4 memory three and CD4 naive three. Notes on the study in general: Sharing across several donors was seen in roughly 5.2% of naive CD4 clonotypes.

As for this clone: Its matching antigen is unknown.

With 3 bases clipped from V and 6 bases from J, the junction kept 14 bases outside the gene matches. CDR1 and CDR2 from the germline V gene are GTSNPN and SVGIG (reference sequence). CDR3 length equals 15 residues. Original handling: Filtering of immunoSEQ junctional sequences could not match full-length read filtering. The repertoire was sequenced with immunoSEQ multiplex PCR; TCRdb's copy has only in-frame clones and lacks some. Clonal size and the V and J genes are those of that table, whereas D and trimming came from the DNA. The table shows some 2,000,000 clones, with roughly 94% occurring only once.

Sequencing was performed on naive CD4+ T cells sorted from blood. The subset was: CD45RA+ positively selected. The chain employs TRBV30 and TRBJ2-7, with TRBD1 matching 7 bases. This receptor was taken from a man aged 18 to 29 in good health. The CDR3: CAWRHLTAGGTEQYF. CDR3 DNA sequence: TGTGCCTGGAGGCACCTCACAGCAGGGGGAACCGAGCAGTACTTC.